Shown below are 25 T cell receptor beta chains from a single sample sequenced in a study of radiation and T cells in renal cell carcinoma. The time point: blood 2 weeks post-SBRT. Specified treatment: 15 Gy SBRT to primary tumor, nephrectomy 4 weeks later. Clones were sequenced by immunoSEQ multiplex PCR, and TCRdb holds only the in-frame ones, with some missing. In the table there are roughly 120,000 clones, approximately 78% of which are singletons. Here the sequenced sample was blood, taken from a patient whose treatment included radiotherapy and nephrectomy. The receptor set was obtained from a woman aged 55-70 years with renal cell carcinoma.

The chain has TRBV7-6 and TRBJ2-1; the D is unclear. Trimming took off 5 bases at V and 6 bases at J, with 11 bases between the two ends. The germline V gene has CDR1 SGHVS and CDR2 FNYEAQ. The CDR3 consists of 13 residues. The CDR3 DNA sequence: TGTGCCAGCAGCGTAGACCCTCTCAATGAGCAGTTCTTC. Translation gives CASSVDPLNEQFF. Drawing the rest from reference TRBV7-6 and TRBJ2-1, the complete variable domain is GAGVSQSPRYKVTKRGQDVALRCDPISGHVSLYWYRQALGQGPEFLTYFNYEAQQDKSGLPNDRFSAERPEGSISTLTIQRTEQRDSAMYRCASSVDPLNEQFFGPGTRLTVL.

This sequence joins TRBV7-8 and TRBJ1-5; 9 bases fit TRBD1. The V gene end was trimmed by 0 bases and the J gene end by 7 bases; junction bases not matched to a gene: 4. The CDR3 is made up of 15 amino acids. Germline V CDR1 and CDR2: SGHVS, FQNEAQ. Written as DNA, the CDR3 is TGTGCCAGCAGCTTAGCCGGGACAGGGAGGCAGCCCCAGCATTTT. It is translated as CASSLAGTGRQPQHF.

This chain links TRBV28 with TRBJ1-5; possibly TRBD1 for D (6 bases). The V end was cut by 9 bases, the J end by 4 bases, with 16 bases between. CDR3 size: 14 residues. Germline V CDR1 and CDR2: MDHEN, SYDVKM. The CDR3 coding sequence is TGTGCCAGTCACGCTGGGGGGCGAAATCAGCCCCAGCATTTT. Protein sequence: CASHAGGRNQPQHF.

The genes are TRBV29-1 and TRBJ1-2, with TRBD1 matching 7 bases. Germline CDR1 is SQVTM and CDR2 is ANQGSEA. This CDR3 is built from 14 residues. Trimming at V came to 3 bases and at J to 7 bases, leaving 11 bases not matched to a gene. In nucleotides, the CDR3 is TGCAGCGTTGAGCCACCACACAGGGGCAGTGGCTACACCTTC. Translation gives CSVEPPHRGSGYTF.

This sequence joins TRBV6-6 and TRBJ2-7, with 10 bases matching TRBD1. V shed 6 bases, J shed 5 bases, and the junction held 10 bases outside the gene matches. Germline CDR1 is MNHNY and CDR2 is SVGAGI (reference sequence). This CDR3 has 15 amino acids. CDR3 nucleotide sequence: TGTGCCAGCAGCTCTCCGGGACAGGGGTTGAACGAGCAGTACTTC. Encoded protein: CASSSPGQGLNEQYF.

V and J are TRBV28 and TRBJ1-1; no firm D call. The CDR3 covers 14 residues. The germline V gene encodes CDR1 MDHEN and CDR2 SYDVKM. Deletions cut 4 bases from V and 1 base from J, with 10 bases between. The CDR3 protein is CASSSQVSNTEAFF. The DNA of the CDR3 is TGTGCCAGCAGTTCGCAGGTGTCGAACACTGAAGCTTTCTTT.

Here the CDR3 DNA reads TGCAGCGCGGCCTACACCGGGGAGCTGTTTTTT. This gives the protein CSAAYTGELFF. This chain joins TRBV29-1 and TRBJ2-2; D call uncertain. V was cut by 7 bases and J by 3 bases, with 6 bases left in between. Germline V gives CDR1 SQVTM, CDR2 ANQGSEA. The CDR3 totals 11 residues.

The chain is built from TRBV18 and TRBJ1-2, with a possible D match to TRBD1 (5 bases). The CDR3 contains 15 residues. Trimming took 2 bases from V and 2 from J, leaving 12 bases between them. From germline, CDR1 is KGHSH and CDR2 LQKENI. CDR3 sequence (DNA): TGTGCCAGCTCACCAGGGACGGGTACGAACTATGGCTACACCTTC. Its protein is CASSPGTGTNYGYTF.

The chain links TRBV7-2 to TRBJ2-7; D is unresolved. Germline loops: CDR1 SGHTA, CDR2 FQGNSA. V lost 1 base and J 0 bases, leaving 10 bases between the germline ends. There are 15 residues in the CDR3. CDR3: CASSLGVVISYEQYF. The CDR3 DNA follows: TGTGCCAGCAGCTTAGGAGTGGTTATCTCCTACGAGCAGTACTTC. Full variable domain (rest looked up from reference TRBV7-2 and TRBJ2-7): GAGVSQSPSNKVTEKGKDVELRCDPISGHTALYWYRQSLGQGLEFLIYFQGNSAPDKSGLPSDRFSAERTGGSVSTLTIQRTQQEDSAVYLCASSLGVVISYEQYFGPGTRLTVT.

This clone was detected once. The chain is built from TRBV6-5 and TRBJ2-7; the match to TRBD1 covers 8 bases. J gave up 3 bases and V 10 bases, and 5 bases lay outside the gene matches. Per germline, CDR1 MNHEY and CDR2 SVGAGI. This CDR3 is 12 amino acids long. CDR3 loop: CATSTGVYEQYF. The CDR3 nucleotides are TGTGCCACTTCGACAGGGGTCTACGAGCAGTACTTC.

V gene TRBV5-8 combines with J gene TRBJ2-7; 8 bases agree with TRBD2. Germline V gene sequence: CDR1 SGHTS, CDR2 YDEGEE. V lost 4 bases and J lost 2; bases outside the gene matches: 5. The CDR3 runs 14 residues. The CDR3 protein is CASSPAGLAYEQYF. For the CDR3, the DNA is TGTGCCAGCAGCCCGGCGGGACTAGCCTACGAGCAGTACTTC.

This chain connects TRBV2 to TRBJ2-7; 8 bases map to TRBD2. V shed 6 bases and J 4 bases; nucleotides not matched to a gene: 11. The germline CDR1 and CDR2 sequences are SNHLY and FYNNEI. The CDR3 has 15 residues. CDR3 in DNA: TGTGCCAGCAGCTTCGTGTTAGCGGGGCAGTACGAGCAGTACTTC. It specifies CASSFVLAGQYEQYF.

The rearrangement joins TRBV7-8 to TRBJ2-7, with TRBD1 matching 9 bases. The germline gives CDR1 SGHVS, CDR2 FQNEAQ. V shed 4 bases, J shed 6 bases, and the junction held 4 bases outside the gene matches. CDR3 length: 13 residues. CDR3 residues: CASSSWDRAEQYF. The CDR3, as DNA: TGTGCCAGCAGCTCCTGGGACAGGGCCGAGCAGTACTTC.

The chain is built from TRBV19 and TRBJ2-7; 12 nucleotides align to TRBD1. The V and J ends lost 5 bases and 5 bases, in that order; junction bases with no gene match: 13. Germline V gene lookup returns CDR1 LNHDA and CDR2 SQIVND (reference sequence). This CDR3 is 17 amino acids long. CDR3 residues: CASSVLYGTGGFDEQYF. The CDR3 DNA reads as TGTGCCAGTAGTGTACTATATGGGACAGGGGGCTTCGACGAGCAGTACTTC.

This chain links TRBV9 with TRBJ1-2; 7 nucleotides align to TRBD1. V shed 4 bases, J shed 2 bases, and the junction held 8 bases outside the gene matches. The germline CDR1 and CDR2 sequences are SGDLS and YYNGEE. The CDR3 length is 15 residues. CDR3 protein: CASSPQGLGNYGYTF. The CDR3 coding sequence is TGTGCCAGCAGCCCACAGGGGCTAGGAAACTATGGCTACACCTTC.

This clone was seen a handful of times. The chain couples TRBV5-6 to TRBJ2-3; 7 nucleotides line up with TRBD1. CDR1 SGHDT and CDR2 YYEEEE come from the germline V gene. This CDR3 spans 15 amino acids. V gave up 3 bases and J gave up 6 bases; unmatched junction bases: 10. The CDR3 here is CASSWETGHGDTQYF. The CDR3 region has the DNA TGTGCCAGCAGCTGGGAGACAGGGCATGGTGATACGCAGTATTTT.

This clone was observed a handful of times. The chain carries TRBV9 and TRBJ1-5; possibly TRBD1 for D (5 bases). This CDR3 spans 11 amino acids. Trimming pared 7 bases from V and 4 bases from J, leaving 6 bases between. Per the germline V gene, CDR1 is SGDLS and CDR2 is YYNGEE. CDR3 nucleotide sequence: TGTGCCAGCGGGGGTAATCAGCCCCAGCATTTT. It codes for CASGGNQPQHF.

The chain joins TRBV5-1 to TRBJ2-7, with 8 nucleotides matching TRBD1. The CDR3 is 15 amino acids. J was trimmed by 1 base and V by 3 bases; bases with no gene match: 6. Germline lookup yields CDR1 SGHRS and CDR2 YFSETQ. As DNA, the CDR3 is TGCGCCAGCAGCTGGACAGGGAGCGGATCCTACGAGCAGTACTTC. It encodes CASSWTGSGSYEQYF.

J is TRBJ2-3 and V is TRBV5-6; D call uncertain. The ends were cut back, 6 bases at V and 8 bases at J, with 13 bases in the middle. CDR3 length: 12 amino acids. The V gene's germline CDR1 is SGHDT and CDR2 YYEEEE. CDR3 sequence: CASTSGRFTQYF. The CDR3 coding sequence is TGTGCCAGCACCTCGGGTCGTTTTACGCAGTATTTT.

This clone is labeled as medium-sized. V and J are TRBV23-1 and TRBJ1-1; 7 bases fit TRBD1. TRBV23-1 qualifies as an ORF whose function is uncertain. CDR3 size: 14 residues. V shed 4 bases, J shed 5 bases, and the junction held 7 bases outside the gene matches. DNA for the CDR3: TGCGCCAGCAGTCGCAGGGGGGATTTGACTGAAGCTTTCTTT. This codes for CASSRRGDLTEAFF.

The gene calls are TRBV10-3 and TRBJ2-2; 10 bases agree with TRBD2. The CDR3 runs 16 residues. Germline CDR1 is ENHRY and CDR2 is SYGVKD. V was clipped by 6 bases and J by 5 bases; unmatched bases: 9. For the CDR3, the DNA is TGTGCCATCAGAGCCCAAGCGGGAGGGTCTACCGGGGAGCTGTTTTTT. As protein: CAIRAQAGGSTGELFF.

The chain has TRBV28 and TRBJ1-3; no clear D gene. Per the germline V gene, CDR1 is MDHEN and CDR2 is SYDVKM. The V end lost 7 bases, the J end lost 1 base, and 14 bases lay between the germline ends. The CDR3 covers 15 residues. CDR3 nucleotides: TGTGCCAGCACGCAATGGCACCTTTCTGGAAACACCATATATTTT. Translation: CASTQWHLSGNTIYF.

The chain employs TRBV19 and TRBJ2-3; unclear D gene. The CDR3 totals 17 residues. Trimming cost V 5 bases and J 5 bases, with 23 bases left between them. Germline V gene sequence: CDR1 LNHDA, CDR2 SQIVND (reference sequence). The CDR3 DNA reads as TGTGCCAGTAGTGACACAAGTTTCAGCTATGCACAAGATACGCAGTATTTT. Translating gives CASSDTSFSYAQDTQYF.

The chain combines TRBV11-2 with TRBJ1-1, with a possible D match to TRBD1 (5 bases). Deletions cut 0 bases from V and 2 bases from J, with 10 bases between. Germline CDR1 SGHAT, CDR2 FQNNGV. This CDR3 comprises 15 residues. The CDR3 coding sequence is TGTGCCAGCAGCTTAGAGCGACAGAGTAACACTGAAGCTTTCTTT. Residues: CASSLERQSNTEAFF.

The chain carries TRBV4-2 and TRBJ2-7; the D is unclear. Per the germline V gene, CDR1 is LGHNA and CDR2 is YNFKEQ. V was pared by 0 bases and J by 4 bases, with 13 bases between. This CDR3 is 15 amino acids long. This CDR3 reads CASSQDNIGFYEQYF. The DNA for the CDR3 is TGTGCCAGCAGCCAAGATAATATTGGATTTTACGAGCAGTACTTC.